This T cell receptor beta chain originates from a study of STAT3 mutations in large granular lymphocyte leukemia. At the level of the study: Over half of T-LGLL patients had one or more immunosuppressive regimens.

In regard to this clone: Its matching antigen is unknown.

Study-level results: In T-cell large granular lymphocyte leukemia, about half of patients showed multiple immunodominant subclonotypes. No sample exists from the first appearance of each clone.

CDR1 and CDR2 from the germline V gene are SGHRS and YFSETQ. J was trimmed by 3 bases and V by 9 bases; bases with no gene match: 10. The CDR3 consists of 14 residues. Sequenced by immunoSEQ multiplex PCR; TCRdb stores in-frame clones only, minus some. The data show 10,000 to 15,000 clones, 90% seen once. The clonotype originates from a man aged 35-49 years with T-cell large granular lymphocyte leukemia. Some clones in this sample may be carry-over from other donors' samples. The J gene is TRBJ2-3, the V gene TRBV5-1, with 7 bases matching TRBD2. Sequencing input: peripheral blood mononuclear cells. Here the CDR3 reads CATGGGGDTDTQYF. DNA for the CDR3: TGCGCCACCGGAGGTGGGGGGGATACAGATACGCAGTATTTT. Based on the CDR3 plus reference TRBV5-1 and TRBJ2-3, the full variable domain is KAGVTQTPRYLIKTRGQQVTLSCSPISGHRSVSWYQQTPGQGLQFLFEYFSETQRNKGNFPGRFSGRQFSNSRSEMNVSTLELGDSALYLCATGGGGDTDTQYFGPGTRLTVL.